These T cell receptor beta chains were read from a single sample in a study of radiotherapy plus CTLA-4 blockade in lung cancer. Only in-frame clones appear in the TCRdb table, and some are missing; sequencing was by immunoSEQ multiplex PCR. The repertoire holds about 80,000 clones, with under 85% as singletons. Specimen: peripheral blood, collected from a patient treated with radiotherapy plus ipilimumab. All receptors derive from a human donor with non-small cell lung cancer who had stable disease on radiotherapy plus ipilimumab. CDR3s include the opening cysteine and the closing phenylalanine or tryptophan. A D gene is named only where the DNA matches it firmly. Rows give clone size only sometimes, using once, few, many, or a class for an expanded clone.

clone size: -; J gene: TRBJ1-2; D gene: TRBD1; V gene: TRBV28; CDR3 DNA: TGTGCCAGCAGACAGGGGTCCTATGGCTACACCTTC; CDR3 protein: CASRQGSYGYTF
clone size: -; J gene: TRBJ2-1; D gene: -; V gene: TRBV2; CDR3 DNA: TGTGCCAGCAGTGAACAAGGGTTAGTAGGGCTTGGTGAGCAGTTCTTC; CDR3 protein: CASSEQGLVGLGEQFF
clone size: -; J gene: TRBJ2-7; D gene: -; V gene: TRBV9; CDR3 DNA: TGTGCCAGCAGCGTAGGTCAGGCATCCGAGCAGTACTTC; CDR3 protein: CASSVGQASEQYF
clone size: -; J gene: TRBJ1-1; D gene: -; V gene: TRBV18; CDR3 DNA: TGTGCCAGCTCACTTCGGACCCATTCGGGCATGAACACTGAAGCTTTCTTT; CDR3 protein: CASSLRTHSGMNTEAFF
clone size: -; J gene: TRBJ2-7; D gene: -; V gene: TRBV6-5; CDR3 DNA: TGTGCCAGCAAACGGGGCTTTGGGAATCCCTACGAGCAGTACTTC; CDR3 protein: CASKRGFGNPYEQYF
clone size: -; J gene: TRBJ2-1; D gene: -; V gene: TRBV19; CDR3 DNA: TGTGCCAGTAGTGGCTCGGTTCGCGGCAATGAGCAGTTCTTC; CDR3 protein: CASSGSVRGNEQFF
clone size: -; J gene: TRBJ2-3; D gene: -; V gene: TRBV2; CDR3 DNA: TGTGCCAGCAGAACAGGGTCCCCAAGCACAGATACGCAGTATTTT; CDR3 protein: CASRTGSPSTDTQYF
clone size: -; J gene: TRBJ1-5; D gene: TRBD1; V gene: TRBV9; CDR3 DNA: TGTGCCAGCAGCGGGGACAGCCTAAGTCAGCCCCAGCATTTT; CDR3 protein: CASSGDSLSQPQHF
clone size: -; J gene: TRBJ2-5; D gene: TRBD1; V gene: TRBV19; CDR3 DNA: TGTGCCAGTAGTATCCTGGTGACAGGGGGCGACGGGACCCAGTACTTC; CDR3 protein: CASSILVTGGDGTQYF
clone size: -; J gene: TRBJ1-4; D gene: -; V gene: TRBV4-1; CDR3 DNA: TGCGCCAGCAGCCGAGGGGGGACAACTAATGAAAAACTGTTTTTT; CDR3 protein: CASSRGGTTNEKLFF
clone size: -; J gene: TRBJ1-6; D gene: -; V gene: TRBV9; CDR3 DNA: TGTGCCAGCAGCGTAGGAGAGGGTTGGGTAACCTATAATTCACCCCTCCACTTT; CDR3 protein: CASSVGEGWVTYNSPLHF
clone size: -; J gene: TRBJ1-2; D gene: -; V gene: TRBV19; CDR3 DNA: TGTGCCAGTAGTGCCAGGGAAAACTATGGCTACACCTTC; CDR3 protein: CASSARENYGYTF
clone size: -; J gene: TRBJ1-2; D gene: -; V gene: TRBV19; CDR3 DNA: TGTGCCAGTATCCCGACAGGCGTGAGCTATGGCTACACCTTC; CDR3 protein: CASIPTGVSYGYTF
clone size: -; J gene: TRBJ1-1; D gene: TRBD1; V gene: TRBV7-6; CDR3 DNA: TGTGCCAGCAGCTCTCCACCGACAGGGTTCGAAATATGGAACACTGAAGCTTTCTTT; CDR3 protein: CASSSPPTGFEIWNTEAFF
clone size: -; J gene: TRBJ1-1; D gene: -; V gene: TRBV21-1; CDR3 DNA: TGTGCCAGCAGCCCAATTATCCCAGACCCGGGGACTGAAGCTTTCTTT; CDR3 protein: CASSPIIPDPGTEAFF
clone size: -; J gene: TRBJ2-7; D gene: TRBD1; V gene: TRBV11-2; CDR3 DNA: TGTGCCAGCAGCCCAAGGACAGGGGGAGCCTACGAGCAGTACTTC; CDR3 protein: CASSPRTGGAYEQYF
clone size: -; J gene: TRBJ2-5; D gene: -; V gene: TRBV7-8; CDR3 DNA: TGTGCCAGCAGCTCGACTTACCAAGAGACCCAGTACTTC; CDR3 protein: CASSSTYQETQYF
clone size: once; J gene: TRBJ2-7; D gene: -; V gene: TRBV27; CDR3 DNA: TGTGCCAGCAGTTTACCCGGGAGAGGATGGGACGAGCAGTACTTC; CDR3 protein: CASSLPGRGWDEQYF
clone size: -; J gene: TRBJ1-1; D gene: -; V gene: TRBV30; CDR3 DNA: TGTGCCTCGCCGGGCCTCGGGAACACTGAAGCTTTCTTT; CDR3 protein: CASPGLGNTEAFF
clone size: -; J gene: TRBJ1-1; D gene: -; V gene: TRBV21-1; CDR3 DNA: TGTGCCAGCAGCAAAGGACTGAGTAACATGAACACTGAAGCTTTCTTT; CDR3 protein: CASSKGLSNMNTEAFF
clone size: few; J gene: TRBJ1-6; D gene: -; V gene: TRBV6-1; CDR3 DNA: TGTGCCAGCAGTTTCGGACGGAATAATTCACCCCTCCACTTT; CDR3 protein: CASSFGRNNSPLHF
clone size: -; J gene: TRBJ2-1; D gene: TRBD2; V gene: TRBV14; CDR3 DNA: TGTGCCAGCAGCCCCCAAAGCGGGAGCTACAATGAGCAGTTCTTC; CDR3 protein: CASSPQSGSYNEQFF
clone size: -; J gene: TRBJ2-5; D gene: TRBD1; V gene: TRBV29-1; CDR3 DNA: TGCAGCGTTCCCAGGGGGCCCCAAGAGACCCAGTACTTC; CDR3 protein: CSVPRGPQETQYF
clone size: -; J gene: TRBJ1-6; D gene: -; V gene: TRBV7-9; CDR3 DNA: TGTGCCAGCAGCTTAATGGGGGTGGGGGTGGCCTCACTTTCACCCCTCCACTTT; CDR3 protein: CASSLMGVGVASLSPLHF
clone size: -; J gene: TRBJ2-2; D gene: -; V gene: TRBV25-1; CDR3 DNA: TGTGCCAGCAGTGAGCCCAGGGGCGGGGACTTCACCGGGGAGCTGTTTTTT; CDR3 protein: CASSEPRGGDFTGELFF
clone size: -; J gene: TRBJ1-6; D gene: -; V gene: TRBV6-5; CDR3 DNA: TGTGCCAGCAGTTACTCTCCCGAAAATTCCCCTTCACCCCTCCACTTT; CDR3 protein: CASSYSPENSPSPLHF
clone size: -; J gene: TRBJ2-3; D gene: -; V gene: TRBV5-4; CDR3 DNA: TGTGCCAGCAGCTTGGGGGAGAGGGATACGCAGTATTTT; CDR3 protein: CASSLGERDTQYF
clone size: -; J gene: TRBJ2-2; D gene: -; V gene: TRBV18; CDR3 DNA: TGTGCCAGCTCACCATTCGAGGGGAACACCGGGGAGCTGTTTTTT; CDR3 protein: CASSPFEGNTGELFF
clone size: -; J gene: TRBJ2-1; D gene: TRBD1; V gene: TRBV7-3; CDR3 DNA: TGTGCCAGCAGCCTCGACAGGGGAACCTACAATGAGCAGTTCTTC; CDR3 protein: CASSLDRGTYNEQFF
clone size: -; J gene: TRBJ1-2; D gene: -; V gene: TRBV6-5; CDR3 DNA: TGTGCCAGCAGTTACTCTACGGGGATCTATGGCTACACCTTC; CDR3 protein: CASSYSTGIYGYTF
clone size: -; J gene: TRBJ1-5; D gene: -; V gene: TRBV4-2; CDR3 DNA: TGTGCCAGCAGCCTGCAATCGGATAGCAATCAGCCCCAGCATTTT; CDR3 protein: CASSLQSDSNQPQHF
clone size: -; J gene: TRBJ1-2; D gene: TRBD1; V gene: TRBV5-1; CDR3 DNA: TGCGCCAGCAGCTTGTTTGGAGGGGGCAAAGACTATGGCTACACCTTC; CDR3 protein: CASSLFGGGKDYGYTF
clone size: -; J gene: TRBJ1-6; D gene: TRBD1; V gene: TRBV9; CDR3 DNA: TGTGCCAGCAGCGTAGGAGGGACAGGTAATTCACCCCTCCACTTT; CDR3 protein: CASSVGGTGNSPLHF
clone size: once; J gene: TRBJ2-5; D gene: TRBD2; V gene: TRBV5-4; CDR3 DNA: TGTGCCAGCAGCCCGTCAGGAGGGAGGGGAGAGACCCAGTACTTC; CDR3 protein: CASSPSGGRGETQYF
clone size: -; J gene: TRBJ2-2; D gene: -; V gene: TRBV7-6; CDR3 DNA: TGTGCCAGCAGCTTAGCGGTGGGACGGACCACCGGGGAGCTGTTTTTT; CDR3 protein: CASSLAVGRTTGELFF
clone size: -; J gene: TRBJ1-1; D gene: -; V gene: TRBV19; CDR3 DNA: TGTGCCAGTAGTATAGGGATGGGCAGGGACACTGAAGCTTTCTTT; CDR3 protein: CASSIGMGRDTEAFF
clone size: -; J gene: TRBJ1-1; D gene: TRBD1; V gene: TRBV27; CDR3 DNA: TGTGCCAGCAATAGACAGGGCTCTGAAGCTTTCTTT; CDR3 protein: CASNRQGSEAFF
clone size: -; J gene: TRBJ2-3; D gene: -; V gene: TRBV5-8; CDR3 DNA: TGTGCCAGCAGCTTAAGTCCTAGCACAGATACGCAGTATTTT; CDR3 protein: CASSLSPSTDTQYF
clone size: -; J gene: TRBJ2-3; D gene: -; V gene: TRBV6-1; CDR3 DNA: TGTGCCAGCAGCCGGGCATACACAGATACGCAGTATTTT; CDR3 protein: CASSRAYTDTQYF
clone size: -; J gene: TRBJ2-1; D gene: -; V gene: TRBV9; CDR3 DNA: TGTGCCAGCAGCGCTAGTACGGGGTCCCTCTACAATGAGCAGTTCTTC; CDR3 protein: CASSASTGSLYNEQFF
clone size: once; J gene: TRBJ2-5; D gene: TRBD2; V gene: TRBV12-5; CDR3 DNA: TGTGCTAGTGGCCCCGGGGGGGCCGGAGAGACCCAGTACTTC; CDR3 protein: CASGPGGAGETQYF
clone size: -; J gene: TRBJ2-1; D gene: TRBD2; V gene: TRBV10-1; CDR3 DNA: TGCGCCAGCAGTGAGGGGACTAGCGGAGCCGGGTATGAGCAGTTCTTC; CDR3 protein: CASSEGTSGAGYEQFF
clone size: -; J gene: TRBJ1-2; D gene: -; V gene: TRBV6-5; CDR3 DNA: TGTGCCAGCTGCCGGGTCGACACCTATGGCTACACCTTC; CDR3 protein: CASCRVDTYGYTF
clone size: -; J gene: TRBJ2-1; D gene: TRBD1; V gene: TRBV28; CDR3 DNA: TGTGCCAGCAGTCCCGCGGACAGGGGGGACAATGAGCAGTTCTTC; CDR3 protein: CASSPADRGDNEQFF
clone size: -; J gene: TRBJ2-3; D gene: -; V gene: TRBV1; CDR3 DNA: TGCACCAGCAGCCAGTCCCCAAGCGGGGGGGAAACAGATACGCAGTATTTT; CDR3 protein: CTSSQSPSGGETDTQYF
clone size: -; J gene: TRBJ1-4; D gene: -; V gene: TRBV18; CDR3 DNA: TGTGCCAGTAAAAGGGATGCAACTAATGAAAAACTGTTTTTT; CDR3 protein: CASKRDATNEKLFF
clone size: -; J gene: TRBJ2-5; D gene: -; V gene: TRBV5-6; CDR3 DNA: TGTGCCAGCAGCTGGGGGATAGCAATCCAAGAGACCCAGTACTTC; CDR3 protein: CASSWGIAIQETQYF
clone size: once; J gene: TRBJ1-4; D gene: TRBD1; V gene: TRBV5-5; CDR3 DNA: TGTGCCAGCAGCTATGGACAGGGACTTGGATTAGGTGAAAAACTGTTTTTT; CDR3 protein: CASSYGQGLGLGEKLFF
clone size: -; J gene: TRBJ2-2; D gene: -; V gene: TRBV30; CDR3 DNA: TGTGCCTGGAGTGTAGAGAACACCGGGGAGCTGTTTTTT; CDR3 protein: CAWSVENTGELFF
clone size: few; J gene: TRBJ2-2; D gene: -; V gene: TRBV7-3; CDR3 DNA: TGTGCCAGCAGCTTAAAGAACACCGGGGAGCTGTTTTTT; CDR3 protein: CASSLKNTGELFF
clone size: -; J gene: TRBJ1-3; D gene: -; V gene: TRBV5-4; CDR3 DNA: TGTGCCAGCAGCTTGGGCCTATCATCTGGAAACACCATATATTTT; CDR3 protein: CASSLGLSSGNTIYF
clone size: -; J gene: TRBJ1-2; D gene: -; V gene: TRBV5-1; CDR3 DNA: TGCGCCAGCAGCTTGCAGCGCTCGGACAGCTATGGCTACACCTTC; CDR3 protein: CASSLQRSDSYGYTF